This TCR beta chain emerged from a study of blood T cell repertoires in COVID-19. This clone was detected only once. The CDR3 covers 14 residues. From germline, CDR1 is MDHEN and CDR2 SYDVKM. V trimming: 6 bases; J trimming: 8 bases; junction bases outside the gene matches: 9. In the source study's methods: Reference gene primer amplification gave nucleated cell count estimates. Assay used: immunoSEQ multiplex PCR; TCRdb lists only in-frame clones, some missing. V and J calls plus clone size are reproduced from that table; the DNA served to infer D and trimming. The table lists 70,000 to 90,000 clones, just over 85% of them singletons.

This sequence originates from a human donor in a cohort sampled during active COVID-19. The chain couples TRBV28 to TRBJ1-2; TRBD1 agrees at 10 bases. Input material: peripheral blood. The CDR3 spells CASRAGTGAGGYTF. CDR3 DNA sequence: TGTGCCAGCAGAGCCGGGACAGGGGCCGGAGGCTACACCTTC.